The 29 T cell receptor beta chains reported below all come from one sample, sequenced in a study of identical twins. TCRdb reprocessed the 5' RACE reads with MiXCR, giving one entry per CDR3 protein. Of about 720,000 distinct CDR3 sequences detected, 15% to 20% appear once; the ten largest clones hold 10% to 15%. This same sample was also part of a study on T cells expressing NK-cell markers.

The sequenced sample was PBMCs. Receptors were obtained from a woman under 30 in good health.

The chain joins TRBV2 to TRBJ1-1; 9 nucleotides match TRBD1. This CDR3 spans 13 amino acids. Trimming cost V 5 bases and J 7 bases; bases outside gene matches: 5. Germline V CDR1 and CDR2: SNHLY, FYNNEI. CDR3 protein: CASSPTGGGEAFF. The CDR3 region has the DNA TGTGCCAGCAGTCCTACAGGGGGCGGTGAAGCTTTCTTT.

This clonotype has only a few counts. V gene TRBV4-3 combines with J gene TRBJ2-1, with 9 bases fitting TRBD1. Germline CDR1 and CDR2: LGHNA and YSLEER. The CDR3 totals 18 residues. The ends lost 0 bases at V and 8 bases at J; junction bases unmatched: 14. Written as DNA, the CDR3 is TGCGCCAGCAGCCAAGATCGAGTTTACGGGACAGGGACACATGAGCAGTTCTTC. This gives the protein CASSQDRVYGTGTHEQFF.

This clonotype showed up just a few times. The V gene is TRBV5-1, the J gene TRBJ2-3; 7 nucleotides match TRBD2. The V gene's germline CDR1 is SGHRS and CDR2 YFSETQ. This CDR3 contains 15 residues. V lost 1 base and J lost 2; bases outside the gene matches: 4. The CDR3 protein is CASSLFGGITDTQYF. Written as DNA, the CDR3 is TGCGCCAGCAGCTTGTTCGGGGGGATCACAGATACGCAGTATTTT.

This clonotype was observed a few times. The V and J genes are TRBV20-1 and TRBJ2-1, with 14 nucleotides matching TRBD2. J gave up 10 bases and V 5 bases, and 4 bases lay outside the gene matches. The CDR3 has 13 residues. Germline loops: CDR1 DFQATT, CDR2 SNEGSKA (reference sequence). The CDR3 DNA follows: TGCAGTGCTGGGACTAGCGGGAGTGGGGAGCAGTTCTTC. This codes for CSAGTSGSGEQFF.

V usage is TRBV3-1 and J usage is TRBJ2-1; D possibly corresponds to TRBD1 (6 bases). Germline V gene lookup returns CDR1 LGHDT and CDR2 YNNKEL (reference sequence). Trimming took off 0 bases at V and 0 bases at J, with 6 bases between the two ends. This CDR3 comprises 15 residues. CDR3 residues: CASSQDRGSYNEQFF. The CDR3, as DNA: TGTGCCAGCAGCCAAGACAGGGGCTCCTACAATGAGCAGTTCTTC.

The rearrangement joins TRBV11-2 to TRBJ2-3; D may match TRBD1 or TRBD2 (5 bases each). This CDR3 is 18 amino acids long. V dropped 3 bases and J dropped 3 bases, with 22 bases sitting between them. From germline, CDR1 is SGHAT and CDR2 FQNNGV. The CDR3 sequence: CASSFGAGTYAGTDTQYF. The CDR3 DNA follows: TGTGCCAGCAGCTTTGGGGCAGGGACCTACGCGGGTACAGATACGCAGTATTTT.

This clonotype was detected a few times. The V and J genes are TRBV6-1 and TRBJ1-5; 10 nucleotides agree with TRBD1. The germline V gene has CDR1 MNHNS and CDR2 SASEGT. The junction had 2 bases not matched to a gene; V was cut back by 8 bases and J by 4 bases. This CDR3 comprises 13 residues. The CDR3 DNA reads TGTGCCAGCGGACAGGGGGGGAATCAGCCCCAGCATTTT. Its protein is CASGQGGNQPQHF.

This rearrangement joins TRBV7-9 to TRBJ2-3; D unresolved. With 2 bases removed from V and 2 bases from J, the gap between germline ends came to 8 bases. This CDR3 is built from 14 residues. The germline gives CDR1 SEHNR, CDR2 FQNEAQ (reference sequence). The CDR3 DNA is TGTGCCAGCAGCTTAAACTCGAACACAGATACGCAGTATTTT. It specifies CASSLNSNTDTQYF.

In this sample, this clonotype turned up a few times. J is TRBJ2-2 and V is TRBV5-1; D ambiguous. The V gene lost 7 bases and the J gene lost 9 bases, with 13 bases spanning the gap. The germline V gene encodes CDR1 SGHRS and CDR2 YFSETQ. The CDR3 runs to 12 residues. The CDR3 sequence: CASGILDRELFF. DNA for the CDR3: TGCGCCAGCGGGATCTTGGACCGGGAGCTGTTTTTT. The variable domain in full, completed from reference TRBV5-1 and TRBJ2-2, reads KAGVTQTPRYLIKTRGQQVTLSCSPISGHRSVSWYQQTPGQGLQFLFEYFSETQRNKGNFPGRFSGRQFSNSRSEMNVSTLELGDSALYLCASGILDRELFFGEGSRLTVL.

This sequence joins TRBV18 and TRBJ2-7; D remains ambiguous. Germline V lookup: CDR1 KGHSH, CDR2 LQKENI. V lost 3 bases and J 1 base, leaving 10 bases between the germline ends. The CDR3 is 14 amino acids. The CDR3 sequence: CASSPYAKSYEQYF. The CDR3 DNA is TGTGCCAGCTCACCCTACGCGAAATCCTACGAGCAGTACTTC.

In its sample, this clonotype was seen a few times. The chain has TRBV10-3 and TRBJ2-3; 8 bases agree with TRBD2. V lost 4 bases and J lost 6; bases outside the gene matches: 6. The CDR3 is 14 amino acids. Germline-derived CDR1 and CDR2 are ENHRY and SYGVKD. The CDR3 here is CAISASGGDDTQYF. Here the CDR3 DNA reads TGTGCCATCAGTGCGAGCGGGGGCGATGATACGCAGTATTTT.

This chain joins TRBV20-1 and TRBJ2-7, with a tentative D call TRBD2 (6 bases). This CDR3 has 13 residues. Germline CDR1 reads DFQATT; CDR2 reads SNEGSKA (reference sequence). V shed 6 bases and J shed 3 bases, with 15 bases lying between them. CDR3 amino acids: CSATGRRVYEQYF. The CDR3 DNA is TGCAGTGCCACTGGGCGGAGGGTCTACGAGCAGTACTTC.

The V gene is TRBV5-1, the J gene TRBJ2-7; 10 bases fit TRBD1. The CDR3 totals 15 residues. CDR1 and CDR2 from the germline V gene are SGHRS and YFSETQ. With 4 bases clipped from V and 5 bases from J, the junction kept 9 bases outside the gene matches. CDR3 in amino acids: CASSPPGQGTHEQYF. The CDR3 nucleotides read TGCGCCAGCAGCCCTCCGGGACAGGGGACCCACGAGCAGTACTTC. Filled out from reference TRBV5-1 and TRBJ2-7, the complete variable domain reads KAGVTQTPRYLIKTRGQQVTLSCSPISGHRSVSWYQQTPGQGLQFLFEYFSETQRNKGNFPGRFSGRQFSNSRSEMNVSTLELGDSALYLCASSPPGQGTHEQYFGPGTRLTVT.

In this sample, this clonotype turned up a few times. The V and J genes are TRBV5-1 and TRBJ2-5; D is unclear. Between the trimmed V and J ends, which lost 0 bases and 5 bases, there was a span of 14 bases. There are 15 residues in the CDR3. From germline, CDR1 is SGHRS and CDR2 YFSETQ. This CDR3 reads CASSLDGSLGETQYF. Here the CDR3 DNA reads TGCGCCAGCAGCTTGGATGGCAGTTTGGGGGAGACCCAGTACTTC.

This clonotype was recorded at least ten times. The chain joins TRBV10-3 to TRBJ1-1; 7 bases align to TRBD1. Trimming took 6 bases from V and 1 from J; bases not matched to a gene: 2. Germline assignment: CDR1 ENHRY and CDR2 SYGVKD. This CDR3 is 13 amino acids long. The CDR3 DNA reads TGTGCCATCAGGAGACAGGGGAACACTGAAGCTTTCTTT. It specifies CAIRRQGNTEAFF.

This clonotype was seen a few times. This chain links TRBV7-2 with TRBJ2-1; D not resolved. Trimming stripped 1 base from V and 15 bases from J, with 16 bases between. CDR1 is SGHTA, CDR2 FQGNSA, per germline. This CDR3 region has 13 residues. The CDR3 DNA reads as TGTGCCAGCAGCTTAGAATACAGCAGAGAGAGGTTCTTC. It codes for CASSLEYSRERFF.

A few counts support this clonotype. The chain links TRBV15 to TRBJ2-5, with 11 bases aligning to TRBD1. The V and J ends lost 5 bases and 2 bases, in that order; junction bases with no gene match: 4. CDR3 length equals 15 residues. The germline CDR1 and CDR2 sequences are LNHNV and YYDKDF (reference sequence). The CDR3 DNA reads TGTGCCACCAGCCCATGGGACAGGGGGCAAGAGACCCAGTACTTC. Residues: CATSPWDRGQETQYF.

CDR3 sequence (DNA): TGTGCCTGGACCGGACCGAGAACACTGTTCTTC. Protein product: CAWTGPRTLFF. This chain uses TRBV30 with TRBJ2-1; unclear D gene. Trimming cost V 4 bases and J 15 bases, with 16 bases left between them. Germline V gene sequence: CDR1 GTSNPN, CDR2 SVGIG (reference sequence). The CDR3 runs to 11 residues.

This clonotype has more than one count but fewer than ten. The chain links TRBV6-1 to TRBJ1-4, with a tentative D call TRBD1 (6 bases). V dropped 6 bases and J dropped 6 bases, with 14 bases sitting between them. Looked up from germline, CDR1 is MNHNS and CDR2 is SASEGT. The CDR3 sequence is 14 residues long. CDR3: CASRQWGLYEKLFF. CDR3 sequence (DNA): TGTGCCAGCAGGCAATGGGGGCTTTATGAAAAACTGTTTTTT.

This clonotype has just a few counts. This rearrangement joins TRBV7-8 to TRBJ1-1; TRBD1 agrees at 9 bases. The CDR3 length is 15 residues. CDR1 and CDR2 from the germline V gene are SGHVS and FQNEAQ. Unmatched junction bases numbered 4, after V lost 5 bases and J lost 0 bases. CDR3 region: CASSPDRGMNTEAFF. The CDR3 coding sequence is TGTGCCAGCAGCCCGGACAGGGGAATGAACACTGAAGCTTTCTTT.

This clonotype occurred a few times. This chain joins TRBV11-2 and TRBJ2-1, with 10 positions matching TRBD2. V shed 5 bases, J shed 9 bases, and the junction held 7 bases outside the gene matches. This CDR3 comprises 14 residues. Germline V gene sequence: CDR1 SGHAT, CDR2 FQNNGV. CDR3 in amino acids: CASSRLAGFTEQFF. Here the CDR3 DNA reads TGTGCCAGCAGCCGACTAGCGGGTTTCACTGAGCAGTTCTTC.

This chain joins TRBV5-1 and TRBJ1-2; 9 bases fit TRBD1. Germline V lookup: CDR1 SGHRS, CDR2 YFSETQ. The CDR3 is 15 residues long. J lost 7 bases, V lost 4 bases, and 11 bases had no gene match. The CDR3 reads CASSPDRGNLRGYTF. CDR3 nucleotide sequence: TGCGCCAGCAGCCCAGACAGGGGGAATCTACGTGGCTACACCTTC.

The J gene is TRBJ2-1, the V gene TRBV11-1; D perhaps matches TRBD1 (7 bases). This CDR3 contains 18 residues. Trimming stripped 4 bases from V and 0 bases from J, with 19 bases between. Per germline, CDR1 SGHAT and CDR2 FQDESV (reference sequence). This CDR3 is CASSSTGVSGSSYNEQFF. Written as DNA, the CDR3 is TGTGCCAGCAGCTCCACAGGGGTTAGCGGAAGCTCCTACAATGAGCAGTTCTTC.

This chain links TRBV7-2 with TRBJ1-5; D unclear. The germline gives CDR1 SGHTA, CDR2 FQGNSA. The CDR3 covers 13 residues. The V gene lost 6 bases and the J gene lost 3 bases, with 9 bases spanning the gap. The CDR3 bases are TGTGCCAGCAGTAGGATGAACAATCAGCCCCAGCATTTT. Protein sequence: CASSRMNNQPQHF. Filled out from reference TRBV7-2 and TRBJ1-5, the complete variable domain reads GAGVSQSPSNKVTEKGKDVELRCDPISGHTALYWYRQSLGQGLEFLIYFQGNSAPDKSGLPSDRFSAERTGGSVSTLTIQRTQQEDSAVYLCASSRMNNQPQHFGDGTRLSIL.

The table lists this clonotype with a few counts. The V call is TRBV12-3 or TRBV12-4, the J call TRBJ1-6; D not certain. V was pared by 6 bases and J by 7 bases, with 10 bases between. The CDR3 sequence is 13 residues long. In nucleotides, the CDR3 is TGTGCCAGCAGCCCCCAGGTGAATTCACCCCTCCACTTT. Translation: CASSPQVNSPLHF.

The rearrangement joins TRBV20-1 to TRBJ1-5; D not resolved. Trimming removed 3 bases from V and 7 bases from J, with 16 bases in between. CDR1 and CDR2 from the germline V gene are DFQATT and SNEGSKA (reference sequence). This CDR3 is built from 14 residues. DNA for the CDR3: TGCAGTGCTAGTGACCCTTCAAGCGGGCAGCCCCAGCATTTT. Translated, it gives CSASDPSSGQPQHF.

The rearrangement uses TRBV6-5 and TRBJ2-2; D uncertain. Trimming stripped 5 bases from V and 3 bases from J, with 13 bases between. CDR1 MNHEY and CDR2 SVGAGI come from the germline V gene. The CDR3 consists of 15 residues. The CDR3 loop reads CASSNDLRHTGELFF. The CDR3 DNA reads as TGTGCCAGCAGTAACGACCTTCGCCACACCGGGGAGCTGTTTTTT.

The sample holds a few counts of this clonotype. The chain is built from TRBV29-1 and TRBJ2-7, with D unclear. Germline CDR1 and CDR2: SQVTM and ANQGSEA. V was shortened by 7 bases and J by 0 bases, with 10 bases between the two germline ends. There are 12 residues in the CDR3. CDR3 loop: CSAYGVSYEQYF. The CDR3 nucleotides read TGCAGCGCCTACGGTGTCTCCTACGAGCAGTACTTC.

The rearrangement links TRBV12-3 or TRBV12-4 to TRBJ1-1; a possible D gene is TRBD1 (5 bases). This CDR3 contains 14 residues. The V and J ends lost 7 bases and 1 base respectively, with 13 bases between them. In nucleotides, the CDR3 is TGTGCCAGCAACAAGGGACGGCCGAACACTGAAGCTTTCTTT. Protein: CASNKGRPNTEAFF.